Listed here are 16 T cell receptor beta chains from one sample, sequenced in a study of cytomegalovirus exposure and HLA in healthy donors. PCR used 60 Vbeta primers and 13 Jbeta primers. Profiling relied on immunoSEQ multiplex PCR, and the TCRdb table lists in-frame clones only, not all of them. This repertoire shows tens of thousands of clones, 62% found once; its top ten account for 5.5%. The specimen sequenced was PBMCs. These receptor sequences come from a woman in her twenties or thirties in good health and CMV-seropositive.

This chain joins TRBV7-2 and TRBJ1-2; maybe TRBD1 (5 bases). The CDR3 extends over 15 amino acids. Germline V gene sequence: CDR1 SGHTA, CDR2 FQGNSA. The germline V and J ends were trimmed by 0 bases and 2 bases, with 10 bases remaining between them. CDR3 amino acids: CASSLAVGPNYGYTF. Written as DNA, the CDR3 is TGTGCCAGCAGCTTAGCAGTGGGGCCCAACTATGGCTACACCTTC. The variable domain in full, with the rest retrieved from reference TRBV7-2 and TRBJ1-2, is GAGVSQSPSNKVTEKGKDVELRCDPISGHTALYWYRQSLGQGLEFLIYFQGNSAPDKSGLPSDRFSAERTGGSVSTLTIQRTQQEDSAVYLCASSLAVGPNYGYTFGSGTRLTVV.

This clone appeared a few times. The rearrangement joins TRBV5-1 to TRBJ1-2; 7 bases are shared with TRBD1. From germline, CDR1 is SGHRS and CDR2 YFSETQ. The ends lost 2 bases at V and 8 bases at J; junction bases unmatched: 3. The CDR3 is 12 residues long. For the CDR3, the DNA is TGCGCCAGCAGCTTAGGACAGGACGGCTACACCTTC. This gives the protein CASSLGQDGYTF.

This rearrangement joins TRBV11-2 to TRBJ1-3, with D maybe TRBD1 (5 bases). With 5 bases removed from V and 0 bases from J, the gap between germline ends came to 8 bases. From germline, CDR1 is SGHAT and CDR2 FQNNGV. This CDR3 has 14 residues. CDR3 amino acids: CASSMGGSGNTIYF. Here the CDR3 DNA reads TGTGCCAGCAGCATGGGGGGCTCTGGAAACACCATATATTTT.

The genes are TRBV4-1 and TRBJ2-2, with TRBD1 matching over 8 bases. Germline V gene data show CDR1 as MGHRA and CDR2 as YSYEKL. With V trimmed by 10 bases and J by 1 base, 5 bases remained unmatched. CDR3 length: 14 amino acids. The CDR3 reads CATSDRGNTGELFF. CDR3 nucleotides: TGCGCCACCTCCGACAGGGGGAACACCGGGGAGCTGTTTTTT.

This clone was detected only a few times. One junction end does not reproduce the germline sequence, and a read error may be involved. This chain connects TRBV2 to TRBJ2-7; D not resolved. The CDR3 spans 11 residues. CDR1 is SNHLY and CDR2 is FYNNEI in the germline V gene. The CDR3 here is CASSPLRGPDF. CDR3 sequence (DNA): TGTGCCAGCAGCCCACTTAGAGGCCCTGACTTC.

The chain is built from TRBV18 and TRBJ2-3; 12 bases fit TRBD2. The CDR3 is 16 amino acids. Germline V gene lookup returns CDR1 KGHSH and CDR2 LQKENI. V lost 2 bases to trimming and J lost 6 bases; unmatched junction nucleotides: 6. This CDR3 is CASSPRLAGDPDTQYF. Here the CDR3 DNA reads TGTGCCAGCTCACCAAGACTAGCGGGGGACCCGGATACGCAGTATTTT.

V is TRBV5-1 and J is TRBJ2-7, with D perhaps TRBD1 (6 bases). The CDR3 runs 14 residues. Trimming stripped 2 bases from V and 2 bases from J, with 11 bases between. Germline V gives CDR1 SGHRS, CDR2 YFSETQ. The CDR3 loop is CASSLQGSAYEQYF. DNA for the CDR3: TGCGCCAGCAGCTTACAGGGTAGTGCCTACGAGCAGTACTTC.

The CDR3 coding sequence is TGTGCCAGCAGTGAGAGGCCGAACACCGGGGAGCTGTTTTTT. Translated: CASSERPNTGELFF. This chain links TRBV6-1 with TRBJ2-2; D unresolved. The CDR3 spans 14 residues. In germline, CDR1 is MNHNS, CDR2 SASEGT. Trimming took off 3 bases at V and 0 bases at J, with 5 bases between the two ends.

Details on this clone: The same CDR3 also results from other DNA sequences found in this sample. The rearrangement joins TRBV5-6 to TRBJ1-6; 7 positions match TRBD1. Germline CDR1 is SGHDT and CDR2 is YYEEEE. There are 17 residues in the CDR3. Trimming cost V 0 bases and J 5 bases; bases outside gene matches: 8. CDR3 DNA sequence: TGTGCCAGCAGCTTGGTAGGGGCAGGGGGGAATAATTCACCCCTCCACTTT. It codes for CASSLVGAGGNNSPLHF.

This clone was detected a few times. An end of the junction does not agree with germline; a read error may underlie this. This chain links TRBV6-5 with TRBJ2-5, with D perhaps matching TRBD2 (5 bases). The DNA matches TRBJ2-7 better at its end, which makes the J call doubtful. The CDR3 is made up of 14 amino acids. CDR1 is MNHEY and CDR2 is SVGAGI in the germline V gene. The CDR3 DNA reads TGTGCCAGCAGTAGAAAAGGGAGCTCCCACGAGCAGTACTTC. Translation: CASSRKGSSHEQYF.

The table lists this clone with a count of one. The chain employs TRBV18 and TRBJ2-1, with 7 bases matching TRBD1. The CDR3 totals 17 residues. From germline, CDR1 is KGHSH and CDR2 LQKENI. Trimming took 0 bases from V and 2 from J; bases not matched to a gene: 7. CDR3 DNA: TGTGCCAGCTCACCACCGTCGGGCAGGGGGACCTACAATGAGCAGTTCTTC. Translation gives CASSPPSGRGTYNEQFF. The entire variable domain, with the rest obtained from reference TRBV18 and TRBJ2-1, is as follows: NAGVMQNPRHLVRRRGQEARLRCSPMKGHSHVYWYRQLPEEGLKFMVYLQKENIIDESGMPKERFSAEFPKEGPSILRIQQVVRGDSAAYFCASSPPSGRGTYNEQFFGPGTRLTVL.

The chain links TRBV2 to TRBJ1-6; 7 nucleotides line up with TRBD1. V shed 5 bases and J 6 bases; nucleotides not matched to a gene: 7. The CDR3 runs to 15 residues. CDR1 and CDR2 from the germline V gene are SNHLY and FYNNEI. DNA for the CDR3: TGTGCCAGCAGTCGCCCCGACAGGGTTAATTCACCCCTCCACTTT. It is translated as CASSRPDRVNSPLHF.

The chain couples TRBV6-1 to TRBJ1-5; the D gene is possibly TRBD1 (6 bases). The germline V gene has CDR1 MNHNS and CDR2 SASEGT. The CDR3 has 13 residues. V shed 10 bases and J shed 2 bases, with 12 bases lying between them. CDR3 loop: CATTGLGNQPQHF. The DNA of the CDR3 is TGTGCCACTACAGGGTTGGGCAATCAGCCCCAGCATTTT.

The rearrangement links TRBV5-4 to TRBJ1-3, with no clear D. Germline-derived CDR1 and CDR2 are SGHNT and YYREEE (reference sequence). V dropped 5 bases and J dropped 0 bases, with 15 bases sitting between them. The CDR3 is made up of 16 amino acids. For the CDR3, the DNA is TGTGCCAGCAGTATTTCAGCGGGTACCTCTGGAAACACCATATATTTT. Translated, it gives CASSISAGTSGNTIYF.

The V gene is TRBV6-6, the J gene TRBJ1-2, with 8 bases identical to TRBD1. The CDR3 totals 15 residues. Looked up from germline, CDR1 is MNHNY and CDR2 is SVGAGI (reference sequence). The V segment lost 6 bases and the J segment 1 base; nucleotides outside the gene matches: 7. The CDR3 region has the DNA TGTGCCAGCAGCCGGACAGGGATGAGTAACTATGGCTACACCTTC. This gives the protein CASSRTGMSNYGYTF.

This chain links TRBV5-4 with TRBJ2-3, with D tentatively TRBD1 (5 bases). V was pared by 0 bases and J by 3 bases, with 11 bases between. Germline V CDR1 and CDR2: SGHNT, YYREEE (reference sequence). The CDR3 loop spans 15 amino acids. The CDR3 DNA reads TGTGCCAGCAGCTTGGGAGGACACGATACAGATACGCAGTATTTT. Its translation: CASSLGGHDTDTQYF.